The source of this TCR beta chain is a study of monozygotic twins with cystic fibrosis. Study findings and constraints: J usage was most co-twin-similar in 8 of 16 pairs, V in 13.

A remark on this clone: The antigen is not known.

Only in-frame clones appear in the TCRdb table, and some are missing; sequencing was by immunoSEQ multiplex PCR. The data contain roughly 13,000 clones, 80% to 90% of them seen just once; the ten biggest clones take up over 0.6%. There are 11 residues in the CDR3. The V gene lost 4 bases and the J gene lost 4 bases, with 5 bases spanning the gap. CDR1 is SNHLY and CDR2 is FYNNEI in the germline V gene. The material sequenced was blood. The rearrangement joins TRBV2 to TRBJ2-7; no reliable D call. The receptor was isolated from a boy younger than 18 with cystic fibrosis. Here the CDR3 reads CASSGWYEQYF. The CDR3, as DNA: TGTGCCAGCAGTGGTTGGTACGAGCAGTACTTC.